Each of the 16 T cell receptor beta chains below was sequenced from the same sample in a study of T cell repertoires in cytomegalovirus infection (dated by TCRdb to between 2018 and 2020). Data came from an Illumina HiSeq 1500. TCRdb applied fastp at Q25 and MiXCR to the public reads, then kept only in-frame beta chains. CDR3 protein sequences are deduplicated, and each keeps its most common genes and DNA. In this sample the table shows about 770,000 distinct CDR3 sequences, under 35% of which occur a single time. The ten largest clones capture 13% of the sample. These receptors' targets are unknown. The treatment or condition label, as the study defines it: in vitro stimulation with specific CMV peptide epitopes to enrich CMV-specific T cells. The input for sequencing was cultured CD8+ T cells from PBMCs, taken from culture after CMV antigen stimulation. The receptor set was obtained from a human donor in good health (CMV status not recorded). Some clones in this sample may be carry-over from other donors' samples.

The CDR3 DNA is TGTGCCAGCAGTCCAGGGACAATCTGGGGCTACACCTTC. Protein sequence: CASSPGTIWGYTF. The V and J genes are TRBV27 and TRBJ1-2; a weak D match, TRBD1 (6 bases). V lost 5 bases to trimming and J lost 8 bases, with 15 bases between them. From germline, CDR1 is MNHEY and CDR2 SMNVEV (reference sequence). The length of the CDR3 is 13 residues.

This chain joins TRBV20-1 and TRBJ2-7; 7 nucleotides match TRBD2. The CDR3 loop spans 13 amino acids. Trimming cost V 6 bases and J 0 bases; bases outside gene matches: 5. Germline V gives CDR1 DFQATT, CDR2 SNEGSKA (reference sequence). The CDR3 DNA follows: TGCAGTGCCGTGGGGGGGGACTCCTACGAGCAGTACGTC. Its translation: CSAVGGDSYEQYV.

The V gene is TRBV29-1, the J gene TRBJ1-1, with D uncertain. The V gene lost 5 bases and the J gene lost 1 base, with 8 bases spanning the gap. The CDR3 is made up of 12 amino acids. Germline assignment: CDR1 SQVTM and CDR2 ANQGSEA. CDR3 coding DNA: TGCAGCGTTCGTCGACAGAACACTGAAGCTTTCTTT. It yields the protein CSVRRQNTEAFF.

This clonotype was seen more than once but under ten times. The chain employs TRBV28 and TRBJ1-1, with a possible D match to TRBD1 (6 bases). The germline V and J ends were trimmed by 4 bases and 1 base, with 13 bases remaining between them. The germline V gene encodes CDR1 MDHEN and CDR2 SYDVKM. This CDR3 is built from 15 residues. In DNA, the CDR3 is TGTGCCAGCAGTTGGGGGAACAGGGCGAACACTGAAGCTTTCTTT. Its protein product is CASSWGNRANTEAFF.

The chain recombines TRBV27 with TRBJ1-1, with D possibly being TRBD1 (5 bases). This CDR3 spans 12 amino acids. The germline V gene has CDR1 MNHEY and CDR2 SMNVEV (reference sequence). The V gene lost 8 bases and the J gene lost 4 bases, with 11 bases spanning the gap. The DNA for the CDR3 is TGTGCCAGCCACGGGGGGGGCACTGAAGCTTTCTTT. It is translated as CASHGGGTEAFF.

This clonotype was observed a handful of times. The V and J genes are TRBV7-9 and TRBJ2-7; D gene unclear. This CDR3 comprises 15 residues. Germline V gene data show CDR1 as SEHNR and CDR2 as FQNEAQ (reference sequence). Deletions cut 1 base from V and 5 bases from J, with 15 bases between. The CDR3 bases are TGTGCCAGCAGCTTAGGTCTTCGGGTCGCGGACGAGCAGTACGTC. It yields the protein CASSLGLRVADEQYV.

The rearrangement uses TRBV5-4 and TRBJ2-1, with 7 bases identical to TRBD2. The junction had 2 bases not matched to a gene; V was cut back by 4 bases and J by 10 bases. The germline gives CDR1 SGHNT, CDR2 YYREEE (reference sequence). This CDR3 has 11 amino acids. The CDR3 loop reads CASSIGGEQFF. The CDR3, as DNA: TGTGCCAGCAGCATCGGGGGGGAGCAGTTCTTC.

This chain connects TRBV28 to TRBJ1-1, with D hard to call. CDR1 is MDHEN and CDR2 is SYDVKM in the germline V gene. The CDR3 has 16 amino acids. V was shortened by 6 bases and J by 3 bases, with 20 bases between the two germline ends. CDR3 sequence: CASSRPKTSLDTEAFF. The CDR3, as DNA: TGTGCCAGCAGCCGGCCCAAAACCAGTCTGGACACTGAAGCTTTCTTT.

The CDR3 nucleotides read TGTGCCAGCAGCCCCACAGCCACTGAAGCTTTCTTT. As protein: CASSPTATEAFF. The chain combines TRBV7-6 with TRBJ1-1; D gene uncertain. Trimming took off 5 bases at V and 4 bases at J, with 8 bases between the two ends. This CDR3 is built from 12 residues. Germline-derived CDR1 and CDR2 are SGHVS and FNYEAQ.

This clonotype was detected only a few times. The chain carries TRBV7-9 and TRBJ2-1, with 9 nucleotides matching TRBD2. CDR1 SEHNR and CDR2 FQNEAQ come from the germline V gene (reference sequence). V lost 4 bases and J lost 5; bases outside the gene matches: 9. The CDR3 spans 16 residues. The CDR3: CASSWRPGLADNEQFF. The CDR3 nucleotides are TGTGCCAGCAGCTGGAGGCCGGGACTAGCAGACAATGAGCAGTTCTTC.

This clonotype came up once. The V call is TRBV28, the J call TRBJ1-2; no clear D gene. V lost 3 bases to trimming and J lost 4 bases, with 9 bases between them. This CDR3 is built from 13 residues. Germline V CDR1 and CDR2: MDHEN, SYDVKM. This chain's CDR3 is CASSFDLSYGYTF. In DNA form, the CDR3 reads TGTGCCAGCAGTTTCGACCTTTCCTATGGCTACACCTTC.

This clonotype was seen a few times. The chain has TRBV7-9 and TRBJ2-5; maybe TRBD1 (6 bases). Trimming took 5 bases from V and 3 from J, leaving 22 bases between them. Germline CDR1 and CDR2: SEHNR and FQNEAQ (reference sequence). This CDR3 comprises 17 residues. DNA of the CDR3: TGTGCCAGCAGCCACCCCGGGCAGGGGCGGTCAAAAGAGACCCAGTACTTC. Its translation: CASSHPGQGRSKETQYF.

This chain links TRBV9 with TRBJ1-6, with 7 bases that match TRBD1. Germline lookup yields CDR1 SGDLS and CDR2 YYNGEE. V lost 3 bases and J lost 9; bases outside the gene matches: 9. CDR3 size: 15 residues. Written as DNA, the CDR3 is TGTGCCAGCAGCGCTCGGACAGGTTCTTTTTCACCCCTCCACTTT. Amino acid sequence: CASSARTGSFSPLHF.

The gene calls are TRBV6-2 or TRBV6-3 and TRBJ2-1, with 7 positions matching TRBD2. The CDR3 is 15 amino acids. The V gene's germline CDR1 is MNHEY and CDR2 SVGEGT. With 0 bases clipped from V and 6 bases from J, the junction kept 5 bases outside the gene matches. The CDR3 spells CASSYSPGGPNEQFF. The CDR3 region has the DNA TGTGCCAGCAGTTACTCACCGGGGGGTCCCAATGAGCAGTTCTTC.

This clonotype occurred a few times. The rearrangement uses TRBV5-1 and TRBJ2-7; D perhaps matches TRBD2 (6 bases). This CDR3 has 15 residues. Germline CDR1 reads SGHRS; CDR2 reads YFSETQ. Trimming left V 5 bases short and J 0 bases short, with 15 bases between. The DNA for the CDR3 is TGCGCCAGCAGGTCCCTAGCGATTAGCTCCTACGAGCAGTACTTC. This translates into CASRSLAISSYEQYF.

This chain connects TRBV19 to TRBJ1-2, with 9 bases aligning to TRBD1. V was pared by 3 bases and J by 2 bases, with 1 base of the junction left unmatched. The CDR3 runs 14 residues. CDR1 and CDR2 from the germline V gene are LNHDA and SQIVND (reference sequence). CDR3 sequence reads: CASSMGTGNYGYTF. The CDR3 DNA is TGTGCCAGTAGTATGGGGACAGGGAACTATGGCTACACCTTC.